The subject of this entry is one T cell receptor (beta chain). Seattle enrolled patients during active infection and tracked them longitudinally. This sample was taken from a study of blood T cell repertoires in COVID-19. Study-wide context: COVID-19 samples collected from the United States, Italy and Spain covered acute and convalescent phases.

The trim removed 6 bases at V and 4 bases at J, leaving 3 bases unmatched. The CDR3 is 13 amino acids. Original processing notes: Estimation of nucleated cell counts relied on the amplification of reference gene primers. The protocol was immunoSEQ multiplex PCR, while the TCRdb copy is restricted to in-frame clones and leaves out a portion. V and J calls and clone size are those listed in that table; D and trimming were worked out from the DNA. In the table there are 250,000 to 350,000 clones, about 90% of which are singletons. The source is a woman under 40 with COVID-19, enrolled during active disease. V usage is TRBV12-3 or TRBV12-4 and J usage is TRBJ2-7; 10 nucleotides agree with TRBD2. Sequencing was done on a sample of peripheral blood. CDR3 nucleotides: TGTGCCAGCAGAACTAGCGGGAAGTACGAGCAGTACTTC. Amino acid sequence: CASRTSGKYEQYF.